The 20 T cell receptor beta chains presented below share a single source sample, sequenced in a study of T cell responses to AZD1222 COVID-19 vaccine. Data came from immunoSEQ multiplex PCR; TCRdb stores just in-frame clones and leaves some out. The table has more than 150,000 clones, roughly 90% seen once; the top ten hold around 3.6%. The input for sequencing was peripheral blood, taken 28 days after the second AZD1222 dose. The receptors here all came from an adult who received the AZD1222 COVID-19 vaccine.

This clone was detected a few times. This chain joins TRBV25-1 and TRBJ1-3; D is unclear. Trimming stripped 6 bases from V and 0 bases from J, with 15 bases between. The germline V gene encodes CDR1 MGHDK and CDR2 SYGVNS. The CDR3 has 16 residues. CDR3 loop: CASRPPQTLSGNTIYF. The CDR3 DNA reads TGTGCCAGCAGGCCCCCACAGACACTCTCTGGAAACACCATATATTTT. Drawing the rest from reference TRBV25-1 and TRBJ1-3, the complete variable domain is EADIYQTPRYLVIGTGKKITLECSQTMGHDKMYWYQQDPGMELHLIHYSYGVNSTEKGDLSSESTVSRIRTEHFPLTLESARPSHTSQYLCASRPPQTLSGNTIYFGEGSWLTVV.

This chain connects TRBV5-1 to TRBJ2-1, with 7 positions matching TRBD1. Unmatched junction bases numbered 15, after V lost 0 bases and J lost 0 bases. Looked up from germline, CDR1 is SGHRS and CDR2 is YFSETQ. The CDR3 length is 20 residues. CDR3 sequence: CASSLARDSLARLSYNEQFF. The CDR3, as DNA: TGCGCCAGCAGCTTGGCCCGGGACAGCCTAGCTAGGCTCTCCTACAATGAGCAGTTCTTC.

The chain joins TRBV24-1 to TRBJ2-2, with 7 bases fitting TRBD2. The ends lost 2 bases at V and 6 bases at J; junction bases unmatched: 8. The CDR3 has 16 amino acids. Germline assignment: CDR1 KGHDR and CDR2 SFDVKD. The CDR3 here is CATSDYREAGPGELFF. CDR3 bases: TGTGCCACCAGTGATTACCGGGAGGCAGGTCCCGGGGAGCTGTTTTTT.

V usage is TRBV3-1 (or the pseudogene TRBV3-2) and J usage is TRBJ2-2; tentatively, D is TRBD1 (5 bases). The CDR3 is 12 amino acids. From germline, CDR1 is LGHDT and CDR2 YNNKEL (reference sequence). V lost 1 base and J 9 bases, leaving 6 bases between the germline ends. CDR3 DNA sequence: TGTGCCAGCAGCCAAGCAGGGAGGGAGCTGTTTTTT. Translation: CASSQAGRELFF.

This chain links TRBV7-2 with TRBJ2-1, with no clear D. Germline CDR1 and CDR2: SGHTA and FQGNSA. This CDR3 has 12 residues. V was cut by 2 bases and J by 6 bases, with 5 bases left in between. The chain's CDR3 is CASSLITNEQFF. DNA for the CDR3: TGTGCCAGCAGCTTAATAACCAATGAGCAGTTCTTC.

This chain uses TRBV28 with TRBJ2-4, with a tentative D call TRBD1 (6 bases). Looked up from germline, CDR1 is MDHEN and CDR2 is SYDVKM. CDR3 length: 16 residues. With 3 bases removed from V and 2 bases from J, the gap between germline ends came to 14 bases. CDR3 protein: CASSFRGAWSKNIQYF. The CDR3, as DNA: TGTGCCAGCAGTTTCAGGGGCGCATGGTCCAAAAACATTCAGTACTTC.

V gene TRBV4-3 combines with J gene TRBJ2-7; maybe TRBD2 (6 bases). The CDR3 length is 16 residues. Trimming pared 5 bases from V and 6 bases from J, leaving 23 bases between. Germline V gene lookup returns CDR1 LGHNA and CDR2 YSLEER. The CDR3 bases are TGCGCCAGCAGCTACGCTTACGGGAGTCCCCAACTCGAGCAGTACTTC. Translating it yields CASSYAYGSPQLEQYF.

CDR3 loop: CASSDGIVGYEQFF. CDR3 coding DNA: TGCGCCAGCAGTGATGGGATAGTCGGCTATGAGCAGTTCTTC. The chain has TRBV10-1 and TRBJ2-1; D is ambiguous. The germline gives CDR1 WNHNN, CDR2 SYGVQD (reference sequence). The CDR3 is made up of 14 amino acids. V lost 3 bases, J lost 8 bases, and 14 bases lay in between.

This chain uses TRBV29-1 with TRBJ2-3, with 7 bases that match TRBD2. The V segment lost 5 bases and the J segment 8 bases; nucleotides outside the gene matches: 10. Germline V gene sequence: CDR1 SQVTM, CDR2 ANQGSEA. CDR3 length equals 13 residues. The chain's CDR3 is CSVRASGTTTQYF. The CDR3 DNA reads TGCAGCGTTCGGGCTAGCGGAACTACTACGCAGTATTTT.

The chain joins TRBV5-1 to TRBJ1-2, with D maybe TRBD1 (6 bases). There are 15 residues in the CDR3. Germline CDR1 reads SGHRS; CDR2 reads YFSETQ. V was pared by 0 bases and J by 7 bases, with 16 bases between. CDR3 sequence (DNA): TGCGCCAGCAGCTTGGCCGTAGGGGGAGGAAGTGGCTACACCTTC. Its protein is CASSLAVGGGSGYTF. Supplemented by reference TRBV5-1 and TRBJ1-2, the full variable domain reads KAGVTQTPRYLIKTRGQQVTLSCSPISGHRSVSWYQQTPGQGLQFLFEYFSETQRNKGNFPGRFSGRQFSNSRSEMNVSTLELGDSALYLCASSLAVGGGSGYTFGSGTRLTVV.

This chain uses TRBV7-8 with TRBJ1-2; D gene unclear. Deletions cut 4 bases from V and 8 bases from J, with 17 bases between. The germline V gene encodes CDR1 SGHVS and CDR2 FQNEAQ. CDR3 size: 14 residues. The CDR3 spells CASSSGPPTGGYTF. For the CDR3, the DNA is TGTGCCAGCAGCTCCGGACCCCCTACGGGAGGCTACACCTTC.

The CDR3 reads CASSPVFGPNYGYTF. The DNA for the CDR3 is TGTGCCAGCAGCCCAGTTTTCGGGCCGAACTATGGCTACACCTTC. The gene calls are TRBV4-2 and TRBJ1-2; D is unresolved. The V and J ends lost 4 bases and 2 bases respectively, with 14 bases between them. The CDR3 sequence is 15 residues long. Per germline, CDR1 LGHNA and CDR2 YNFKEQ.

This sequence joins TRBV5-1 and TRBJ2-3; D gene uncertain. The germline CDR1 and CDR2 sequences are SGHRS and YFSETQ. V was cut by 4 bases and J by 1 base, with 10 bases left in between. This CDR3 comprises 14 residues. As DNA, the CDR3 is TGCGCCAGCAGCCGGAGAATTGGCACAGATACGCAGTATTTT. This translates into CASSRRIGTDTQYF.

J is TRBJ1-6 and V is TRBV19, with D perhaps TRBD1 (5 bases). The V gene lost 1 base and the J gene lost 8 bases, with 12 bases spanning the gap. Germline V lookup: CDR1 LNHDA, CDR2 SQIVND (reference sequence). The CDR3 has 15 amino acids. CDR3 sequence: CASSIAGTRDSPLHF. CDR3 DNA: TGTGCCAGTAGTATAGCAGGGACGAGGGATTCACCCCTCCACTTT.

This rearrangement joins TRBV11-3 to TRBJ2-7; D call uncertain. The CDR3 loop spans 12 amino acids. V gave up 4 bases and J gave up 2 bases, with 6 bases separating them. Germline assignment: CDR1 SGHNT and CDR2 YENEEA. The CDR3 DNA reads TGTGCCAGCAGCTCCTCCACCTACGAGCAGTACTTC. Protein sequence: CASSSSTYEQYF.

The chain combines TRBV7-2 with TRBJ1-6, with D unclear. V lost 5 bases to trimming and J lost 8 bases, with 10 bases between them. CDR1 and CDR2 from the germline V gene are SGHTA and FQGNSA. The CDR3 sequence is 13 residues long. For the CDR3, the DNA is TGTGCCAGCAGCCGCAGCCGGGATTCACCCCTCCACTTT. Its protein is CASSRSRDSPLHF.

The CDR3 reads CASSFVAGAGTDTQYF. The DNA for the CDR3 is TGTGCCAGCTCATTCGTAGCGGGAGCGGGCACAGATACGCAGTATTTT. The gene calls are TRBV18 and TRBJ2-3; 9 positions agree with TRBD2. In germline, CDR1 is KGHSH, CDR2 LQKENI. With 5 bases clipped from V and 1 base from J, the junction kept 7 bases outside the gene matches. The CDR3 runs to 16 residues. Together with reference TRBV18 and TRBJ2-3, the CDR3 gives the full variable domain: NAGVMQNPRHLVRRRGQEARLRCSPMKGHSHVYWYRQLPEEGLKFMVYLQKENIIDESGMPKERFSAEFPKEGPSILRIQQVVRGDSAAYFCASSFVAGAGTDTQYFGPGTRLTVL.

The chain is built from TRBV7-9 and TRBJ1-1; D perhaps matches TRBD1 (5 bases). Germline CDR1 SEHNR, CDR2 FQNEAQ (reference sequence). The CDR3 is made up of 14 amino acids. V lost 5 bases and J 5 bases, leaving 15 bases between the germline ends. The CDR3 here is CASSPFQGETEAFF. The DNA of the CDR3 is TGTGCCAGCAGCCCCTTCCAGGGCGAGACTGAAGCTTTCTTT.

The rearrangement joins TRBV5-4 to TRBJ2-1; D not certain. V dropped 0 bases and J dropped 5 bases, with 12 bases sitting between them. The CDR3 is made up of 15 amino acids. CDR1 and CDR2 from the germline V gene are SGHNT and YYREEE (reference sequence). In DNA form, the CDR3 reads TGTGCCAGCAGCTTGGTTGGGATTCTCCACAATGAGCAGTTCTTC. Its translation is CASSLVGILHNEQFF.

This clone was observed a single time. The CDR3 loop is CASSGTGNNIQYF. The CDR3 DNA reads TGCGCCAGCTCTGGGACAGGGAACAACATTCAGTACTTC. This chain connects TRBV5-1 to TRBJ2-4; 9 bases are a match to TRBD1. V lost 7 bases to trimming and J lost 7 bases; unmatched junction nucleotides: 6. Germline CDR1 is SGHRS and CDR2 is YFSETQ. The CDR3 loop spans 13 amino acids. Full variable domain (missing parts from reference TRBV5-1 and TRBJ2-4): KAGVTQTPRYLIKTRGQQVTLSCSPISGHRSVSWYQQTPGQGLQFLFEYFSETQRNKGNFPGRFSGRQFSNSRSEMNVSTLELGDSALYLCASSGTGNNIQYFGAGTRLSVL.